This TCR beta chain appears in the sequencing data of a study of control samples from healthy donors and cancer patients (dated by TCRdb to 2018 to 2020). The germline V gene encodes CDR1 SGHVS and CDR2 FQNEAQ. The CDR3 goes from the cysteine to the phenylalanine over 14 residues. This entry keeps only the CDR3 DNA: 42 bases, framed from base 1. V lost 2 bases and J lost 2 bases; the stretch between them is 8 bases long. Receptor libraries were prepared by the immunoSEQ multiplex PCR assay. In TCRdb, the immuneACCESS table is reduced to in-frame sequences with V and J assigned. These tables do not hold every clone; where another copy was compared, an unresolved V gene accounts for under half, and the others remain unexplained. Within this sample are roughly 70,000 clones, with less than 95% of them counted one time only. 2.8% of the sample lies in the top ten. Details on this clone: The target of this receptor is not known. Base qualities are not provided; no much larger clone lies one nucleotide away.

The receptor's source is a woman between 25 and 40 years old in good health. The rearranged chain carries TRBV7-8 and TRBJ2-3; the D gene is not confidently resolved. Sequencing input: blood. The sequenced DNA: TGTGCCAGCAGCTTATTACGCTTCACAGATACGCAGTATTTT. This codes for CASSLLRFTDTQYF.